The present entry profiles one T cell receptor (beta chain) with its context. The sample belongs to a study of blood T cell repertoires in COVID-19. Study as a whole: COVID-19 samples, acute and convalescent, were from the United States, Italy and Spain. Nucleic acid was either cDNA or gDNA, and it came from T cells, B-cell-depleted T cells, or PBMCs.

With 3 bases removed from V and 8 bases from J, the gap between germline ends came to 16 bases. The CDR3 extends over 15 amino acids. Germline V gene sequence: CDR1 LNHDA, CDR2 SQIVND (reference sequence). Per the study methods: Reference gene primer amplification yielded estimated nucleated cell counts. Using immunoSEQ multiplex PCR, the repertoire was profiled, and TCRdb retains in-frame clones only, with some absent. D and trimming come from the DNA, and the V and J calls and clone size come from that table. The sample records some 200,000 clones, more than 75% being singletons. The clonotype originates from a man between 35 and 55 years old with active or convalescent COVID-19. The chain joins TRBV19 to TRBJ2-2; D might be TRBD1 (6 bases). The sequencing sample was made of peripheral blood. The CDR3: CASSMGRGITGELFF. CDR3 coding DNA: TGTGCCAGTAGTATGGGTAGGGGGATTACGGGGGAGCTGTTTTTT.